What follows are 30 T cell receptor beta chains derived from one specimen sequenced in a study of blood T cell repertoires in COVID-19. Repertoires were generated with immunoSEQ multiplex PCR, while TCRdb's copy carries only in-frame clones and drops some. The sample lists 250,000 or so clones; around 89% were seen once. Sequencing input: PBMCs or T cells enriched from blood (not recorded which). The receptor source for this set is a man aged 35-49 years who had recovered from COVID-19.

This chain joins TRBV28 and TRBJ1-3, with TRBD1 matching over 12 bases. This CDR3 comprises 14 residues. The germline V gene encodes CDR1 MDHEN and CDR2 SYDVKM. V dropped 5 bases and J dropped 5; count of bases not matched to a gene: 1. The CDR3 DNA follows: TGTGCCAGCAGTAGGGACAGGGGGCGAAACACCATATATTTT. It encodes CASSRDRGRNTIYF.

The J gene is TRBJ2-7, the V gene TRBV7-3; 9 nucleotides align to TRBD2. CDR1 and CDR2 (germline): SGHTA, FQGTGA. V was clipped by 5 bases and J by 1 base; unmatched bases: 6. The CDR3 consists of 15 residues. The CDR3 protein is CASSQGLAGSYEQYF. CDR3 coding DNA: TGTGCCAGCAGCCAAGGTCTAGCGGGGTCCTACGAGCAGTACTTC.

The DNA of the CDR3 is TGTGCCAGTAGTTCGCCCTCCGGGACAGGGACCATCCCCACCAACTATGGCTACACCTTC. Its translation: CASSSPSGTGTIPTNYGYTF. The chain combines TRBV19 with TRBJ1-2; 9 bases line up with TRBD1. This CDR3 spans 20 amino acids. The ends lost 5 bases at V and 2 bases at J; junction bases unmatched: 21. The V gene's germline CDR1 is LNHDA and CDR2 SQIVND (reference sequence).

CDR3 region: CASTRTGGKREKLFF. The CDR3 region has the DNA TGTGCCAGCACGCGAACAGGGGGTAAACGTGAAAAACTGTTTTTT. The rearrangement uses TRBV3-1 (or the pseudogene TRBV3-2) and TRBJ1-4; 8 nucleotides align to TRBD1. CDR1 LGHDT and CDR2 YNNKEL come from the germline V gene (reference sequence). Trimming at V came to 7 bases and at J to 7 bases, leaving 11 bases not matched to a gene. This CDR3 has 15 amino acids.

The chain has TRBV19 and TRBJ1-5; 7 bases line up with TRBD1. The V gene's germline CDR1 is LNHDA and CDR2 SQIVND (reference sequence). CDR3 length: 15 amino acids. V shed 3 bases, J shed 2 bases, and the junction held 4 bases outside the gene matches. This CDR3 reads CASSIGDRGNQPQHF. DNA of the CDR3: TGTGCCAGTAGTATCGGGGACAGAGGCAATCAGCCCCAGCATTTT.

The chain is built from TRBV19 and TRBJ1-2; D may be TRBD1 (6 bases). Germline V gives CDR1 LNHDA, CDR2 SQIVND (reference sequence). V was cut by 7 bases and J by 2 bases, with 26 bases left in between. The CDR3 has 18 residues. The CDR3 DNA is TGTGCCAGTACCATCGGAAGGGGGAGCGACCCGCTAAACTATGGCTACACCTTC. It codes for CASTIGRGSDPLNYGYTF.

This clone was counted a single time. The rearrangement joins TRBV6-2 or TRBV6-3 to TRBJ2-7; TRBD2 might be the D (5 bases). The CDR3 sequence is 16 residues long. In germline, CDR1 is MNHEY, CDR2 SVGEGT. Trimming took off 0 bases at V and 2 bases at J, with 14 bases between the two ends. DNA of the CDR3: TGTGCCAGCAGTTACTCGGCCGAGCGGAGCGCCTACGAGCAGTACTTC. It encodes CASSYSAERSAYEQYF.

V gene TRBV28 combines with J gene TRBJ2-3; 7 bases align to TRBD1. The CDR3 is 15 residues long. Trimming removed 8 bases from V and 2 bases from J; junction bases left unmatched: 10. Looked up from germline, CDR1 is MDHEN and CDR2 is SYDVKM. The CDR3 protein is CASVTRDRYTDTQYF. DNA for the CDR3: TGTGCCAGCGTTACCCGGGACAGATACACAGATACGCAGTATTTT.

This clone was seen just once. This rearrangement joins TRBV6-2 or TRBV6-3 to TRBJ2-7; 10 nucleotides match TRBD1. The CDR3 sequence is 19 residues long. J gave up 3 bases and V 2 bases, and 16 bases lay outside the gene matches. Germline V gene lookup returns CDR1 MNHEY and CDR2 SVGEGT. CDR3 nucleotides: TGTGCCAGCAGTTACCTTCCCGGGACAGGGGAAGTTGGGCACTACGAGCAGTACTTC. Translation: CASSYLPGTGEVGHYEQYF.

The rearrangement uses TRBV9 and TRBJ1-3; no clear D. The CDR3 is made up of 16 amino acids. V gave up 4 bases and J gave up 0 bases, with 14 bases separating them. Germline-derived CDR1 and CDR2 are SGDLS and YYNGEE. CDR3 residues: CASSYEGGSSGNTIYF. The CDR3 DNA sequence: TGTGCCAGCAGCTACGAAGGAGGAAGCTCTGGAAACACCATATATTTT.

The chain employs TRBV6-2 or TRBV6-3 and TRBJ2-1, with D unclear. Germline assignment: CDR1 MNHEY and CDR2 SVGEGT. The germline V and J ends were trimmed by 2 bases and 0 bases, with 5 bases remaining between them. This CDR3 has 14 residues. CDR3 nucleotides: TGTGCCAGCAGTTACGTCAGCTCCTACAATGAGCAGTTCTTC. This encodes CASSYVSSYNEQFF.

For the CDR3, the DNA is TGCAGTGCTAGTCCTGGGGCAGGGCGCCTGAACACTGAAGCTTTCTTT. This sequence encodes CSASPGAGRLNTEAFF. This sequence joins TRBV20-1 and TRBJ1-1; D perhaps matches TRBD1 (5 bases). V lost 3 bases and J 0 bases, leaving 17 bases between the germline ends. This CDR3 comprises 16 residues. Looked up from germline, CDR1 is DFQATT and CDR2 is SNEGSKA (reference sequence).

The chain employs TRBV10-2 and TRBJ2-3, with 8 bases that match TRBD2. From germline, CDR1 is WSHSY and CDR2 SAAADI. V was pared by 1 base and J by 6 bases, with 6 bases of the junction left unmatched. There are 15 residues in the CDR3. The CDR3 region is CASSELRGAGDTQYF. CDR3 DNA sequence: TGCGCCAGCAGTGAGTTGCGGGGGGCGGGGGATACGCAGTATTTT.

The sample holds a few counts of this clone. The rearrangement uses TRBV25-1 and TRBJ1-4; TRBD1 matches 11 bases. CDR3 length equals 17 residues. With V trimmed by 4 bases and J by 1 base, 5 bases remained unmatched. Germline-derived CDR1 and CDR2 are MGHDK and SYGVNS. Here the CDR3 reads CASSARDRGLTNEKLFF. CDR3 in DNA: TGTGCCAGCAGTGCCCGGGACAGGGGGTTAACTAATGAAAAACTGTTTTTT.

The chain joins TRBV10-1 to TRBJ2-5, with D possibly matching TRBD1 (6 bases). The V gene lost 6 bases and the J gene lost 4 bases, with 12 bases spanning the gap. This CDR3 is built from 13 residues. The germline CDR1 and CDR2 sequences are WNHNN and SYGVQD (reference sequence). CDR3 bases: TGCGCCAGCAGACAGGGTCCGGGAGAGACCCAGTACTTC. It yields the protein CASRQGPGETQYF.

The chain combines TRBV5-1 with TRBJ1-5, with D unresolved. Trimming took off 0 bases at V and 4 bases at J, with 14 bases between the two ends. The germline V gene encodes CDR1 SGHRS and CDR2 YFSETQ. This CDR3 region has 16 residues. The chain's CDR3 is CASSLGHPGVNQPQHF. In DNA form, the CDR3 reads TGCGCCAGCAGCTTGGGCCACCCCGGGGTAAATCAGCCCCAGCATTTT.

V gene TRBV10-3 combines with J gene TRBJ2-7; 13 positions agree with TRBD2. The V segment lost 11 bases and the J segment 4 bases; nucleotides outside the gene matches: 5. Germline CDR1 is ENHRY and CDR2 is SYGVKD. CDR3 length: 13 residues. In nucleotides, the CDR3 is TGTGCCGTCGGGACTAGCGGGGAGTACGAGCAGTACTTC. Encoded protein: CAVGTSGEYEQYF.

The rearrangement links TRBV4-1 to TRBJ2-3; TRBD2 aligns across 7 bases. V lost 1 base to trimming and J lost 4 bases; unmatched junction nucleotides: 11. CDR1 is MGHRA, CDR2 YSYEKL, per germline. The length of the CDR3 is 17 residues. The CDR3 region has the DNA TGCGCCAGCAGCCAAGTGGGAACACGAGCGGGATCAGATACGCAGTATTTT. It is translated as CASSQVGTRAGSDTQYF.

V gene TRBV9 combines with J gene TRBJ2-7; 8 bases line up with TRBD2. The CDR3 is 13 amino acids. The V gene's germline CDR1 is SGDLS and CDR2 YYNGEE. The ends lost 6 bases at V and 3 bases at J; junction bases unmatched: 5. In nucleotides, the CDR3 is TGTGCCAGCAACCCGGCGGGGGGCTACGAGCAGTACTTC. Protein sequence: CASNPAGGYEQYF.

The chain has TRBV7-3 and TRBJ2-1; TRBD2 aligns across 11 bases. The V gene's germline CDR1 is SGHTA and CDR2 FQGTGA. CDR3 length: 16 amino acids. V gave up 4 bases and J gave up 7 bases; unmatched junction bases: 9. CDR3 in amino acids: CASSSTQLAGANEQFF. DNA for the CDR3: TGTGCCAGCAGCTCCACTCAACTAGCGGGAGCGAATGAGCAGTTCTTC.

This chain uses TRBV19 with TRBJ2-1, with TRBD1 identical over 7 bases. Germline V gene sequence: CDR1 LNHDA, CDR2 SQIVND (reference sequence). V was clipped by 5 bases and J by 2 bases; unmatched bases: 12. This CDR3 is 17 amino acids long. This CDR3 reads CASSVNLGQGAYNEQFF. The CDR3 nucleotides read TGTGCCAGTAGTGTAAACTTGGGGCAGGGGGCCTACAATGAGCAGTTCTTC. The full variable domain, completed using reference TRBV19 and TRBJ2-1, is DGGITQSPKYLFRKEGQNVTLSCEQNLNHDAMYWYRQDPGQGLRLIYYSQIVNDFQKGDIAEGYSVSREKKESFPLTVTSAQKNPTAFYLCASSVNLGQGAYNEQFFGPGTRLTVL.

The chain links TRBV28 to TRBJ1-1; 7 bases fit TRBD1. Germline V gene data show CDR1 as MDHEN and CDR2 as SYDVKM. J gave up 8 bases and V 7 bases, and 10 bases lay outside the gene matches. This CDR3 is 13 amino acids long. Written as DNA, the CDR3 is TGTGCCAGCACCCGAGGGGGCCCCCCCGAAGCTTTCTTT. Translation gives CASTRGGPPEAFF.

The rearrangement joins TRBV3-1 (or the pseudogene TRBV3-2) to TRBJ2-2; 11 bases line up with TRBD1. This CDR3 is 16 amino acids long. V lost 5 bases, J lost 5 bases, and 7 bases stayed unmatched. Looked up from germline, CDR1 is LGHDT and CDR2 is YNNKEL (reference sequence). The CDR3 is CASSSGQGAWTGELFF. The CDR3 bases are TGTGCCAGCAGCAGCGGACAGGGGGCTTGGACCGGGGAGCTGTTTTTT.

About this clone itself: Compared with germline, one end of the junction differs, possibly owing to a read error. The gene calls are TRBV3-1 (or the pseudogene TRBV3-2) and TRBJ2-7; possible D gene TRBD2, 6 bases. CDR1 and CDR2 from the germline V gene are LGHDT and YNNKEL (reference sequence). The CDR3 sequence is 12 residues long. CDR3 coding DNA: TGTGCCAGCAGCCCGCGTTCCGGGACTCCCGCCTTC. Translating gives CASSPRSGTPAF.

This clone was counted a single time. The genes are TRBV9 and TRBJ2-2; tentatively, D is TRBD1 (5 bases). This CDR3 has 12 residues. The V gene's germline CDR1 is SGDLS and CDR2 YYNGEE. V was clipped by 4 bases and J by 6 bases, with 7 bases between them. The chain's CDR3 is CASSRGPGELFF. The CDR3 DNA sequence: TGTGCCAGCAGCAGGGGCCCCGGGGAGCTGTTTTTT.

This sequence joins TRBV12-3 or TRBV12-4 and TRBJ1-5, with D possibly being TRBD1 (5 bases). V lost 3 bases and J lost 7, with 10 bases in between. The CDR3 is 13 residues long. The DNA of the CDR3 is TGTGCCAGCAGTTTCCAGGGAGGCCAGCCCCAGCATTTT. Residues: CASSFQGGQPQHF.

The chain couples TRBV9 to TRBJ1-4, with 8 bases aligning to TRBD1. The CDR3 spans 18 residues. Trimming cost V 3 bases and J 0 bases; bases outside gene matches: 10. The germline gives CDR1 SGDLS, CDR2 YYNGEE. As DNA, the CDR3 is TGTGCCAGCAGCGGACGTCCAGGGGGCGTAGCAACTAATGAAAAACTGTTTTTT. This encodes CASSGRPGGVATNEKLFF.

The rearrangement links TRBV2 to TRBJ2-5; TRBD2 agrees at 9 bases. This CDR3 is built from 16 residues. The V gene end was trimmed by 6 bases and the J gene end by 1 base; junction bases not matched to a gene: 9. From germline, CDR1 is SNHLY and CDR2 FYNNEI. CDR3 loop: CASRQNSGGIQETQYF. The CDR3 DNA reads as TGTGCCAGCAGACAAAATAGCGGGGGAATCCAAGAGACCCAGTACTTC.

The J gene is TRBJ2-7, the V gene TRBV11-3; D is possibly TRBD1 (6 bases). V dropped 3 bases and J dropped 2 bases, with 11 bases sitting between them. The CDR3 contains 14 residues. Germline CDR1 SGHNT, CDR2 YENEEA. CDR3 loop: CASSFRQEPYEQYF. CDR3 nucleotides: TGTGCCAGCAGCTTTAGACAGGAGCCCTACGAGCAGTACTTC.

CDR3 sequence (DNA): TGCGCCAGCAGCGAGGACGGGGGGGACTATGGCTACACCTTC. As protein: CASSEDGGDYGYTF. The chain has TRBV5-1 and TRBJ1-2; a possible D gene is TRBD1 (5 bases). The V and J ends lost 4 bases and 3 bases respectively, with 13 bases between them. Germline V gene sequence: CDR1 SGHRS, CDR2 YFSETQ. This CDR3 has 14 residues.